These 18 T cell receptor beta chains came from one sample sequenced in a study of CD8+CD57+ T cells in acquired aplastic anemia. CDR3 and TCR beta VDJ profiling relied on genomic DNA as the template. TCRdb re-called the reads with MiXCR, one entry per CDR3 protein. The sample lists under 350,000 distinct CDR3 sequences; about three fifths were seen once. Patients who underwent sequencing had shown CD8+CD57+ cell expansion by flow cytometry. The sequenced sample was sorted CD4+, CD8+, or CD8+CD57+ T cells (not recorded which) from PBMCs. These receptors were collected from a human donor with aplastic anemia.

This clonotype has a count of ten or more. The chain couples TRBV11-2 to TRBJ2-5; a weak D match, TRBD1 (6 bases). Deletions cut 5 bases from V and 0 bases from J, with 7 bases between. CDR3 length: 13 residues. The germline gives CDR1 SGHAT, CDR2 FQNNGV. This chain's CDR3 is CASSGQYQETQYF. CDR3 coding DNA: TGTGCCAGCAGCGGACAGTACCAAGAGACCCAGTACTTC.

The DNA of the CDR3 is TGTGCCAGCAGGAGGGACATCAGGAACACTGAAGCTTTCTTT. It codes for CASRRDIRNTEAFF. The genes are TRBV2 and TRBJ1-1; possibly TRBD1 for D (6 bases). The length of the CDR3 is 14 residues. The V end was cut by 6 bases, the J end by 1 base, with 12 bases between. Germline lookup yields CDR1 SNHLY and CDR2 FYNNEI.

V usage is TRBV11-2 and J usage is TRBJ1-2, with TRBD1 as a possible D gene (5 bases). From germline, CDR1 is SGHAT and CDR2 FQNNGV. The CDR3 covers 15 residues. V was shortened by 0 bases and J by 7 bases, with 15 bases between the two germline ends. CDR3: CASSLDGSRGVGYTF. CDR3 DNA sequence: TGTGCCAGCAGCTTAGATGGGTCTCGGGGCGTTGGCTACACCTTC.

V and J are TRBV7-2 and TRBJ2-3, with a possible D match to TRBD2 (5 bases). Deletions cut 3 bases from V and 6 bases from J, with 10 bases between. The CDR3 has 13 residues. Germline assignment: CDR1 SGHTA and CDR2 FQGNSA. In DNA, the CDR3 is TGTGCCAGCAGCTTGCTATCGGGGGATACGCAGTATTTT. Translated: CASSLLSGDTQYF.

About this clonotype: One base away lies a much larger clone, so this may be a sequencing read error. No conserved phenylalanine or tryptophan is present at the end of the CDR3, so a read error is the likely explanation. V usage is TRBV6-5 and J usage is TRBJ1-2; D is unresolved. Germline V CDR1 and CDR2: MNHEY, SVGAGI. The V and J ends lost 5 bases and 4 bases respectively, with 14 bases between them. This CDR3 is 14 amino acids long. CDR3 DNA: TGTGCCAGCAGTCGCCAGAAGGACGGCTATGGCTACACCTCC. It yields the protein CASSRQKDGYGYTS.

V and J are TRBV6-5 and TRBJ2-5; 7 bases line up with TRBD2. The CDR3 extends over 13 amino acids. Germline loops: CDR1 MNHEY, CDR2 SVGAGI. Trimming removed 5 bases from V and 9 bases from J; junction bases left unmatched: 9. The CDR3 nucleotides read TGTGCCAGCAGTCAAAAAATGGGAGGGCCCCAGTACTTC. Translating gives CASSQKMGGPQYF.

V and J are TRBV13 and TRBJ1-2; maybe TRBD1 (5 bases). The V end lost 5 bases, the J end lost 5 bases, and 24 bases lay between the germline ends. Germline V CDR1 and CDR2: PRHDT, FYEKMQ (reference sequence). The CDR3 runs to 17 residues. CDR3 nucleotides: TGTGCCAGCAGCCAGACGGGTACAGGCCTTTTTAAATATGGCTACACCTTC. Translated: CASSQTGTGLFKYGYTF.

The chain combines TRBV7-3 with TRBJ2-2; no clear D gene. This CDR3 contains 15 residues. The V end was cut by 5 bases, the J end by 5 bases, with 15 bases between. CDR1 and CDR2 from the germline V gene are SGHTA and FQGTGA. CDR3 in amino acids: CASSTGRAGTGELFF. CDR3 bases: TGTGCCAGCAGCACCGGAAGGGCCGGGACCGGGGAGCTGTTTTTT.

This chain links TRBV2 with TRBJ1-4, with D perhaps TRBD1 (6 bases). The CDR3 is made up of 12 amino acids. Germline V gene lookup returns CDR1 SNHLY and CDR2 FYNNEI. Trimming shortened V by 6 bases and J by 8 bases, and 10 bases separated the two germline ends. CDR3 loop: CASRDSGEKLFF. CDR3 nucleotides: TGTGCCAGCAGGGACAGTGGGGAAAAACTGTTTTTT.

Comments on this clonotype: This CDR3 fails to terminate in the conserved phenylalanine or tryptophan, so it likely reflects a read error. V gene TRBV5-1 combines with J gene TRBJ2-1, with TRBD2 matching over 9 bases. This CDR3 contains 15 residues. CDR1 is SGHRS, CDR2 YFSETQ, per germline. The CDR3, as DNA: TGCGCCAGCAACTTGGTAGCGGGAGAGGTTCATGAGCAGTTCCTC. Protein sequence: CASNLVAGEVHEQFL.

This clonotype was picked up one time. The rearrangement links TRBV15 to TRBJ2-1; 9 bases are shared with TRBD2. The V gene's germline CDR1 is LNHNV and CDR2 YYDKDF (reference sequence). The CDR3 is 17 amino acids. The V and J ends lost 5 bases and 0 bases, in that order; junction bases with no gene match: 8. Here the CDR3 reads CATSAEPGLASYNEQFF. In nucleotides, the CDR3 is TGTGCCACCAGCGCAGAGCCGGGACTAGCCTCCTACAATGAGCAGTTCTTC.

There are many counts of this clonotype. The chain links TRBV14 to TRBJ2-3, with no clear D. The germline CDR1 and CDR2 sequences are SGHDN and FVKESK. Trimming cost V 0 bases and J 6 bases, with 10 bases left between them. The CDR3 totals 14 residues. CDR3 sequence (DNA): TGTGCCAGCAGCCAAGATCGAAGTTCGGATACGCAGTATTTT. It yields the protein CASSQDRSSDTQYF.

The sample holds many counts of this clonotype. CDR3 bases: TGTGCCAGCAGCCGGACTGTAAAAGAGACCCAGTACTTC. This encodes CASSRTVKETQYF. The chain links TRBV6-5 to TRBJ2-5, with D perhaps TRBD2 (5 bases). Trimming pared 6 bases from V and 3 bases from J, leaving 11 bases between. CDR1 is MNHEY and CDR2 is SVGAGI in the germline V gene. There are 13 residues in the CDR3.

A word on this clonotype: This is likely a read error, given that the CDR3 carries no conserved phenylalanine or tryptophan at its end. Because the CDR3's place on the DNA is in doubt, the DNA is left out and the CDR3 is given as listed by TCRdb. This chain connects TRBV9 to TRBJ1-1; the listed D gene, TRBD1, was not tested against the DNA. The CDR3 adds up to 11 amino acids, both ends counted. The V gene's germline CDR1 is SGDLS and CDR2 YYNGEE. The CDR3: CASSVEAGGFS.

The chain links TRBV20-1 to TRBJ1-2, with D uncertain. Trimming cost V 6 bases and J 0 bases, with 11 bases left between them. Germline CDR1 is DFQATT and CDR2 is SNEGSKA (reference sequence). The CDR3 sequence is 13 residues long. The CDR3 DNA follows: TGCAGTGCCCAAACTATACCTAACTATGGCTACACCTTC. Translation: CSAQTIPNYGYTF.

Ten or more counts support this clonotype. The genes are TRBV29-1 and TRBJ1-1, with TRBD1 matching 9 bases. The CDR3 length is 13 residues. V was clipped by 5 bases and J by 12 bases; unmatched bases: 13. Germline CDR1 SQVTM, CDR2 ANQGSEA. CDR3 nucleotides: TGCAGCGTTAGGCGGGACAGGGCGAGTGAGTCTTTCTTT. It codes for CSVRRDRASESFF.

The rearrangement joins TRBV7-2 to TRBJ2-5; 14 nucleotides align to TRBD2. The CDR3 is 17 residues long. The trim removed 4 bases at V and 4 bases at J, leaving 8 bases unmatched. The V gene's germline CDR1 is SGHTA and CDR2 FQGNSA. CDR3 protein: CASSSGTSGGRGETQYF. As DNA, the CDR3 is TGTGCCAGCAGCTCCGGGACTAGCGGGGGTAGGGGAGAGACCCAGTACTTC. Using reference TRBV7-2 and TRBJ2-5 for the parts outside the CDR3, the full variable domain is GAGVSQSPSNKVTEKGKDVELRCDPISGHTALYWYRQSLGQGLEFLIYFQGNSAPDKSGLPSDRFSAERTGGSVSTLTIQRTQQEDSAVYLCASSSGTSGGRGETQYFGPGTRLLVL.

This clonotype was recorded at least ten times. This chain joins TRBV7-2 and TRBJ2-2; 8 bases align to TRBD2. Germline-derived CDR1 and CDR2 are SGHTA and FQGNSA. The CDR3 consists of 15 residues. The V and J ends lost 2 bases and 6 bases, in that order; junction bases with no gene match: 5. CDR3 DNA: TGTGCCAGCAGCTTAACGGGAGGGGGATCCGGGGAGCTGTTTTTT. Translation: CASSLTGGGSGELFF.